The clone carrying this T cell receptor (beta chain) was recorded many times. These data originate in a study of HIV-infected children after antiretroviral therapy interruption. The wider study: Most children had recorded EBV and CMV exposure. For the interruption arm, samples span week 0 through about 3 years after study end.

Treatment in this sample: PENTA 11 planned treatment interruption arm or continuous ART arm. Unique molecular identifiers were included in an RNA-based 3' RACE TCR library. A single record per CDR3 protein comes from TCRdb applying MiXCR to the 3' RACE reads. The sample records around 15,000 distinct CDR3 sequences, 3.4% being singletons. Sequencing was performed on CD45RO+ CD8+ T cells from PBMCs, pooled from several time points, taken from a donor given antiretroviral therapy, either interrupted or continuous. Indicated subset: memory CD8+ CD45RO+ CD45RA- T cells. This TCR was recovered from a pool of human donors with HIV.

The DNA for the CDR3 is TGTGCCAGCAACACAGGGGTCCCCTACGAGCAGTACTTC. Translated, it gives CASNTGVPYEQYF. The J gene is TRBJ2-7, the V gene TRBV2; TRBD1 matches at 7 bases. Germline V gene data show CDR1 as SNHLY and CDR2 as FYNNEI. The CDR3 sequence is 13 residues long. V dropped 7 bases and J dropped 2; count of bases not matched to a gene: 5.